This T cell receptor beta chain is drawn from a study of T cell responses to AZD1222 COVID-19 vaccine. As for this clone: The antigen remains unidentified.

Study findings and constraints: In the spike-specific TCR repertoire, nearly half reportedly target unmutated variant regions. The donors showed a predominance of white British ancestry and of females, with possible underestimation of clonal diversity.

Sequencing was performed with immunoSEQ multiplex PCR; in TCRdb, only in-frame clones are kept and a portion is missing. Of 140,000 or so clones listed, approximately 90% are singletons. The CDR3 runs to 14 residues. CDR1 SGHDN and CDR2 FVKESK come from the germline V gene. V lost 3 bases and J lost 2, with 11 bases in between. The material sequenced was peripheral blood, taken on day 0 of AZD1222 vaccination. The chain recombines TRBV14 with TRBJ2-7, with D perhaps TRBD1 or TRBD2 (5 bases each). The sequence was collected from an adult in good health. CDR3 protein: CASSHWDGTYEQYF. CDR3 nucleotides: TGTGCCAGCAGCCACTGGGACGGGACCTACGAGCAGTACTTC.